This record looks at one T cell receptor beta chain sequence and its context. The antigen is not known. This CDR3 region has 15 residues. The V end was cut by 3 bases, the J end by 1 base, with 11 bases between. Germline V gene lookup returns CDR1 LNHNV and CDR2 YYDKDF (reference sequence). From CD4+ cells came CD45RA+ naive and CD45RA-negative memory subsets. The entry originates in a study of shared clonotypes between healthy human individuals. Broader study findings: In general, naive subsets displayed greater estimated richness than memory subsets did.

Replicate PCRs run on sorted subsets employed around 200 ng DNA, some 33,000 T cell genomes. Per the study methods: Without quality scores, immunoSEQ junctional reads could not be filtered like full-length reads. TCRdb keeps only in-frame clones here, not all; method: immunoSEQ multiplex PCR. The DNA was the basis for D and trimming; V, J and clone size are from that table. Of over 2 million clones in the sample, around 95% were seen once. The chain uses TRBV15 and TRBJ2-3, with a weak D call TRBD2 (6 bases). The clonotype was recovered from a man younger than 30 in good health. The sequencing input was naive CD4+ T cells sorted from blood. As to subset: CD45RA+ positively selected. The CDR3 bases are TGTGCCACCAGCAGCGACGGGAGTGGCACAGATACGCAGTATTTT. Its translation is CATSSDGSGTDTQYF.